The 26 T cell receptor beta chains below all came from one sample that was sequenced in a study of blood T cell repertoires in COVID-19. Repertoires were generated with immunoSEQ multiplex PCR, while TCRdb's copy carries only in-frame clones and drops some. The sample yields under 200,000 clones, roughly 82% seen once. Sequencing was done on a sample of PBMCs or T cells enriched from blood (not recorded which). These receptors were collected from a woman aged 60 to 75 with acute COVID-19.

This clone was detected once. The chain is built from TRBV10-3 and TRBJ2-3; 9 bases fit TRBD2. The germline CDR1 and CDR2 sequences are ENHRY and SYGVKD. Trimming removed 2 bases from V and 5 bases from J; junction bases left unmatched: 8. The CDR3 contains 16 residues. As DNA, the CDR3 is TGTGCCATCAGTGAGCCACAGCGGGGGGTTCGAGATACGCAGTATTTT. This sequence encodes CAISEPQRGVRDTQYF.

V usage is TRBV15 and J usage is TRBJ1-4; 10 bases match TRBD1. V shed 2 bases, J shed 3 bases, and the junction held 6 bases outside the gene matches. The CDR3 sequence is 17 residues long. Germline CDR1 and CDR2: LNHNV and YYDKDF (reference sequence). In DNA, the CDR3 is TGTGCCACCAGCAGAACCGGGACAGGGGCGGCTAATGAAAAACTGTTTTTT. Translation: CATSRTGTGAANEKLFF.

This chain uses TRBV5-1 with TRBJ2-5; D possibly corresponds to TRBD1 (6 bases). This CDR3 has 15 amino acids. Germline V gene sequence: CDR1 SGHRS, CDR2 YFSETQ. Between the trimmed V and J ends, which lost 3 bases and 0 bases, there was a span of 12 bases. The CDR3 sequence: CASSYGTPYQETQYF. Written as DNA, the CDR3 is TGCGCCAGCAGCTATGGGACACCGTACCAAGAGACCCAGTACTTC.

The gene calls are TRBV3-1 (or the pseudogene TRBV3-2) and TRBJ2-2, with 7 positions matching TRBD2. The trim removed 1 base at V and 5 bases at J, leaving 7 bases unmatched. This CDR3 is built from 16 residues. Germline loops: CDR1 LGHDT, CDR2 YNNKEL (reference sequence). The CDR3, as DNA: TGTGCCAGCAGCCAAGTTGACGGGCGGGGGACCGGGGAGCTGTTTTTT. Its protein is CASSQVDGRGTGELFF.

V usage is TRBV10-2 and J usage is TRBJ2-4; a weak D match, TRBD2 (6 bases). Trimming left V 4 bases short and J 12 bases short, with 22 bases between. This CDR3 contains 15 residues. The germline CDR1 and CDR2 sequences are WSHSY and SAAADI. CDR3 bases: TGCGCCAGCAGTGGTTCAGGACTACCAAACTCTTATCAGTACTTC. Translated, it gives CASSGSGLPNSYQYF.

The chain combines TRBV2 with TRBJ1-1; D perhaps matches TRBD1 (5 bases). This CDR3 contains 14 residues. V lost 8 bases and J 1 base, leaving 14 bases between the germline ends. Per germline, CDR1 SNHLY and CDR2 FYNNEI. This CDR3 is CASSSEGTNTEAFF. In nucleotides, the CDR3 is TGTGCCAGCTCCTCGGAGGGGACGAACACTGAAGCTTTCTTT. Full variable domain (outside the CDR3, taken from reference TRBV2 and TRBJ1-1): EPEVTQTPSHQVTQMGQEVILRCVPISNHLYFYWYRQILGQKVEFLVSFYNNEISEKSEIFDDQFSVERPDGSNFTLKIRSTKLEDSAMYFCASSSEGTNTEAFFGQGTRLTVV.

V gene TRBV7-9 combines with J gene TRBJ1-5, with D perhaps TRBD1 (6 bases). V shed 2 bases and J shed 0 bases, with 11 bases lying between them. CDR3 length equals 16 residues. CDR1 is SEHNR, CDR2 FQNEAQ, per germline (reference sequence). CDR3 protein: CASSLLKGHSNQPQHF. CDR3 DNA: TGTGCCAGCAGCTTACTAAAGGGACATAGCAATCAGCCCCAGCATTTT.

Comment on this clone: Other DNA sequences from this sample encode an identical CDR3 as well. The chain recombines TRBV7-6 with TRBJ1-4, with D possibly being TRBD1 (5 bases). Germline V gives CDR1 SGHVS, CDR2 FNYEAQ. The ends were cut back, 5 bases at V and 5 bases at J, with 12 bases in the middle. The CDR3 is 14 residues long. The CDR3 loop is CASSQGGDNEKLFF. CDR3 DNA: TGTGCCAGCAGCCAGGGAGGGGACAATGAAAAACTGTTTTTT.

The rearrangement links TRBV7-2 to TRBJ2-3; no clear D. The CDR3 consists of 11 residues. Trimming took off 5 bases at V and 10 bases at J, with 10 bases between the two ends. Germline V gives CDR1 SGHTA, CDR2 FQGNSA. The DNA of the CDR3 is TGTGCCAGCAGCCCCAGACTCGCGCAGTATTTT. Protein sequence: CASSPRLAQYF.

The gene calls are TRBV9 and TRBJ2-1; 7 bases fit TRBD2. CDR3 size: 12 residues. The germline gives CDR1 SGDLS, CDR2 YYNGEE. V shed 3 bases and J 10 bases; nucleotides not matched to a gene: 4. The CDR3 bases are TGTGCCAGCAGCGCTAGAGCGGGGGAGCAGTTCTTC. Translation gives CASSARAGEQFF. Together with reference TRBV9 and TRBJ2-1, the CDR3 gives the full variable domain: DSGVTQTPKHLITATGQRVTLRCSPRSGDLSVYWYQQSLDQGLQFLIQYYNGEERAKGNILERFSAQQFPDLHSELNLSSLELGDSALYFCASSARAGEQFFGPGTRLTVL.

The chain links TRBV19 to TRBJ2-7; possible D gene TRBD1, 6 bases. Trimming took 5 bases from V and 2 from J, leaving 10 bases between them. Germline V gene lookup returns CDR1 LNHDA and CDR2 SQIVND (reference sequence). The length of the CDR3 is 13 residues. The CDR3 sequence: CASSGAGAYEQYF. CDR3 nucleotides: TGTGCCAGTAGTGGGGCAGGGGCCTACGAGCAGTACTTC.

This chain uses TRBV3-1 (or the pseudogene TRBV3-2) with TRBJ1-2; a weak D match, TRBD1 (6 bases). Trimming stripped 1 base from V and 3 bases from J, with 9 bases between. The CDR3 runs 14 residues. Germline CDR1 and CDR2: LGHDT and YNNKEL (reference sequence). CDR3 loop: CASSQGGGDYGYTF. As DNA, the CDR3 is TGTGCCAGCAGCCAAGGAGGGGGGGACTATGGCTACACCTTC.

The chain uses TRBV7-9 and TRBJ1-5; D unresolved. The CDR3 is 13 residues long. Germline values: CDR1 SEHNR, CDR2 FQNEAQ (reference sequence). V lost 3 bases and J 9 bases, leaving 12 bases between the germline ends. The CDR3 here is CASSFSPPSPQHF. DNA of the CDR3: TGTGCCAGCAGCTTCTCCCCTCCTTCGCCCCAGCATTTT.

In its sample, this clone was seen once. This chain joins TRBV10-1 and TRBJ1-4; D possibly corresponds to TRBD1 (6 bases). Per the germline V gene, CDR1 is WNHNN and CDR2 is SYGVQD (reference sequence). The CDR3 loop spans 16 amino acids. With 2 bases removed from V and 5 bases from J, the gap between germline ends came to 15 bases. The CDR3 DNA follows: TGCGCCAGCAGTGAGAATTCTCTGGGGACAAATGAAAAACTGTTTTTT. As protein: CASSENSLGTNEKLFF.

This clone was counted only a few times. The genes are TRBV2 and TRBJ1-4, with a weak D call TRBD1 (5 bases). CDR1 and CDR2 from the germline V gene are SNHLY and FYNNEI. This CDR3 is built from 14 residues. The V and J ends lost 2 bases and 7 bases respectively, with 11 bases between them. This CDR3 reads CASSERQGGEKLFF. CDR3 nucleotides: TGTGCCAGCAGTGAACGGCAGGGTGGTGAAAAACTGTTTTTT.

The CDR3 bases are TGTGCCAGCAGTTGGCGGATTAATGAAAAACTGTTTTTT. Residues: CASSWRINEKLFF. V gene TRBV6-5 combines with J gene TRBJ1-4; D call uncertain. Germline V gene data show CDR1 as MNHEY and CDR2 as SVGAGI. V was pared by 4 bases and J by 4 bases, with 7 bases between. The CDR3 runs to 13 residues.

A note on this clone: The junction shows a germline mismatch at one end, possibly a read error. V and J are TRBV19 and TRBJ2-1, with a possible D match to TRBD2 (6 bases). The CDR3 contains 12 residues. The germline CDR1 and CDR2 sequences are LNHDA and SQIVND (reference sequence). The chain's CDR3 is CASSIGGPLRIF. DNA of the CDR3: TGTGCCAGTAGTATCGGGGGACCCTTGAGGATCTTC. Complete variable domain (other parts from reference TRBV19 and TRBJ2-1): DGGITQSPKYLFRKEGQNVTLSCEQNLNHDAMYWYRQDPGQGLRLIYYSQIVNDFQKGDIAEGYSVSREKKESFPLTVTSAQKNPTAFYLCASSIGGPLRIFGPGTRLTVL.

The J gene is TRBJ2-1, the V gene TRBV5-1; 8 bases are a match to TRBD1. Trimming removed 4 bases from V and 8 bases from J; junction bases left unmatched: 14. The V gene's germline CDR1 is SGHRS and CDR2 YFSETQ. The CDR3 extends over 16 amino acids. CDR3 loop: CASSVGQGAGTDEQFF. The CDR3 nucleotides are TGCGCCAGCAGCGTAGGACAGGGAGCCGGAACGGATGAGCAGTTCTTC.

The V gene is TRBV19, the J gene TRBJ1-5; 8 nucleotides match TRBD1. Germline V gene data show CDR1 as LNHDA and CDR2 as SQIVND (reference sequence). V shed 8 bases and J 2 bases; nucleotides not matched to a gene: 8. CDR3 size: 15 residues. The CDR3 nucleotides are TGTGCCAGTGAGGCAGGGGGCGCCGGCAATCAGCCCCAGCATTTT. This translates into CASEAGGAGNQPQHF.

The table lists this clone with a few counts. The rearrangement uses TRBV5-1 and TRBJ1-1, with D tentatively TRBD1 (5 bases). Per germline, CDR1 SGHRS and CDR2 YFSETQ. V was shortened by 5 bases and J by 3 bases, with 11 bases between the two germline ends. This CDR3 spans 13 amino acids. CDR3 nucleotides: TGCGCCAGCAGGCTCTCGGGGGACACTGAAGCTTTCTTT. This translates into CASRLSGDTEAFF.

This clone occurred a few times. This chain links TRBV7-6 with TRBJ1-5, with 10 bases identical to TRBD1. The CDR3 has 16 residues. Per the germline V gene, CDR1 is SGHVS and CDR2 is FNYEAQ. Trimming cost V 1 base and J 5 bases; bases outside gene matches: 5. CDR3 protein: CASSLEAGTGDQPQHF. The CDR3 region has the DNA TGTGCCAGCAGCTTAGAGGCGGGGACAGGGGATCAGCCCCAGCATTTT. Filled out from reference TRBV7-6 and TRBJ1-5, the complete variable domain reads GAGVSQSPRYKVTKRGQDVALRCDPISGHVSLYWYRQALGQGPEFLTYFNYEAQQDKSGLPNDRFSAERPEGSISTLTIQRTEQRDSAMYRCASSLEAGTGDQPQHFGDGTRLSIL.

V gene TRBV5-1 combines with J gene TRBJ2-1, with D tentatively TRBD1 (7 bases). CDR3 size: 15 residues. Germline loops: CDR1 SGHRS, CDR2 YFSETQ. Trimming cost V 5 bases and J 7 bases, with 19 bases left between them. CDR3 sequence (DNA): TGCGCCAGCAGGGCAACAGGGGACTTTAGGAATGAGCAGTTCTTC. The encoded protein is CASRATGDFRNEQFF.

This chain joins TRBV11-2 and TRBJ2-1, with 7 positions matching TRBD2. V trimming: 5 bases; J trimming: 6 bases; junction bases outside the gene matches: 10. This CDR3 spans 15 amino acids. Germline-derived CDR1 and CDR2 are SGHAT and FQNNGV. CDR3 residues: CASSNLAGAGNEQFF. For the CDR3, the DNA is TGTGCCAGCAGCAATTTGGCGGGAGCTGGCAATGAGCAGTTCTTC.

In DNA form, the CDR3 reads TGTGCCAGCAGTCCTCGAGACAGGGGTTCGGGTGAAAAACTGTTTTTT. It translates to CASSPRDRGSGEKLFF. This rearrangement joins TRBV28 to TRBJ1-4, with 8 bases matching TRBD1. Trimming took 5 bases from V and 7 from J; bases not matched to a gene: 12. Germline V gene lookup returns CDR1 MDHEN and CDR2 SYDVKM. This CDR3 comprises 16 residues.

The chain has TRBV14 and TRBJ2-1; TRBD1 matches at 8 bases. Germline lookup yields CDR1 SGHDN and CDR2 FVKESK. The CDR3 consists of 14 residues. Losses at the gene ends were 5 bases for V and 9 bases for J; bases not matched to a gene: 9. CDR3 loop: CASSIQGVVGEQFF. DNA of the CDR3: TGTGCCAGCAGCATACAGGGGGTTGTAGGTGAGCAGTTCTTC.

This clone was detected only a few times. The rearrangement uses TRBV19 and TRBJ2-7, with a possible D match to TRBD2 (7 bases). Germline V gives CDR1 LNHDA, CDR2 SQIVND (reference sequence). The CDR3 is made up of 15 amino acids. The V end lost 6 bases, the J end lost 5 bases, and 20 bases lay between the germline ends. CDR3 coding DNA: TGTGCCAGTAGCCTCAATGGGGGGGCGTTAAACGAGCAGTACGTC. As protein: CASSLNGGALNEQYV.